A selection of T cell receptor beta chains follows, all from one sample in a study of cytomegalovirus exposure and HLA in healthy donors. TCRdb keeps only in-frame clones here, not all; method: immunoSEQ multiplex PCR. Among more than 90,000 clones listed, roughly 79% were seen once. The material sequenced was PBMCs. The receptors originated from a man aged 40-49 years in good health and CMV-seronegative. Both conserved end residues are part of each CDR3. A D gene is named only where the DNA matches it firmly. Rows may omit the clone size; those that give it use once, few, many or a size class.

d_gene	abundance	v_gene	len	j_gene	CDR3aa	CDR3nt
TRBD1	few	TRBV28	14	TRBJ1-6	CASSSTGLNSPLHF	TGTGCCAGCAGCTCGACAGGGCTCAATTCACCCCTCCACTTT
TRBD1	-	TRBV5-6	14	TRBJ1-6	CASSPGQGDSPLHF	TGTGCCAGCAGCCCGGGACAGGGGGATTCACCCCTCCACTTT
TRBD2	-	TRBV5-1	15	TRBJ2-3	CASGPGGGGIDTQYF	TGCGCCAGCGGACCCGGGGGGGGCGGAATAGATACGCAGTATTTT
-	-	TRBV14	13	TRBJ1-2	CASSQPAENGYTF	TGTGCCAGCAGCCAGCCGGCGGAGAATGGCTACACCTTC
TRBD2	-	TRBV5-1	18	TRBJ2-5	CASSLNSGGAIPPETQYF	TGCGCCAGCAGCCTGAATAGCGGGGGGGCCATTCCTCCAGAGACCCAGTACTTC
-	-	TRBV6-5	12	TRBJ2-1	CASSYADNEQFF	TGTGCCAGCAGTTACGCAGACAATGAGCAGTTCTTC
-	-	TRBV5-1	16	TRBJ1-1	CASSTRGGGEGTEAFF	TGCGCCAGCAGCACGAGGGGGGGCGGAGAAGGCACTGAAGCTTTCTTT
-	-	TRBV10-3	12	TRBJ2-1	CAISSIAPEQFF	TGTGCCATCAGTTCCATTGCGCCTGAGCAGTTCTTC
-	-	TRBV27	15	TRBJ2-6	CASSRSKSGANVLTF	TGTGCCAGCAGTCGGTCGAAATCTGGGGCCAACGTCCTGACTTTC
TRBD1	-	TRBV29-1	13	TRBJ1-2	CSVGAGQGYGYTF	TGCAGCGTTGGGGCTGGACAGGGTTATGGCTACACCTTC
-	-	TRBV2	15	TRBJ2-1	CASSEALQGWNEQFF	TGTGCCAGCAGTGAAGCGCTCCAGGGGTGGAATGAGCAGTTCTTC
-	-	TRBV2	15	TRBJ1-2	CASSELGVTVYGYTF	TGTGCCAGCAGTGAATTGGGAGTGACGGTCTATGGCTACACCTTC
TRBD1	-	TRBV7-9	14	TRBJ1-4	CSSSSGTDNEKLFF	TGTTCCAGCAGCTCCGGGACAGACAATGAAAAACTGTTTTTT
TRBD1	-	TRBV5-1	15	TRBJ2-1	CASSPGGGWSDEQFF	TGCGCCAGCAGCCCAGGGGGCGGTTGGAGCGATGAGCAGTTCTTC
-	-	TRBV11-2	15	TRBJ2-1	CASSLAPGRENEQFF	TGTGCCAGCAGCTTAGCGCCGGGCAGGGAAAATGAGCAGTTCTTC
TRBD1	few	TRBV5-1	15	TRBJ2-7	CASSLEGTGAYEQYF	TGCGCCAGCAGCTTGGAAGGGACAGGGGCCTACGAGCAGTACTTC
-	-	TRBV21-1	16	TRBJ2-1	CASRPPGQGTYNEQFF	TGTGCCAGCAGACCACCGGGACAGGGGACATACAATGAGCAGTTCTTC
-	once	TRBV16	13	TRBJ1-2	CASSQSGERGYTF	TGTGCCAGCAGCCAATCTGGAGAGAGGGGCTACACCTTC
-	once	TRBV6-5	11	TRBJ2-3	CASILGGTQYF	-
TRBD2	once	TRBV7-9	16	TRBJ2-1	CASSQPRLAGAGEQFF	TGTGCCAGCAGCCAACCGAGACTAGCGGGGGCGGGTGAGCAGTTCTTC
-	-	TRBV27	16	TRBJ1-6	CASSWTAGGFNSPLHF	TGTGCCAGCAGTTGGACAGCGGGGGGATTTAATTCACCCCTCCACTTT
TRBD1	-	TRBV7-3	16	TRBJ2-2	CASSPQTGENTGELFF	TGTGCCAGCAGCCCTCAGACAGGGGAGAACACCGGGGAGCTGTTTTTT